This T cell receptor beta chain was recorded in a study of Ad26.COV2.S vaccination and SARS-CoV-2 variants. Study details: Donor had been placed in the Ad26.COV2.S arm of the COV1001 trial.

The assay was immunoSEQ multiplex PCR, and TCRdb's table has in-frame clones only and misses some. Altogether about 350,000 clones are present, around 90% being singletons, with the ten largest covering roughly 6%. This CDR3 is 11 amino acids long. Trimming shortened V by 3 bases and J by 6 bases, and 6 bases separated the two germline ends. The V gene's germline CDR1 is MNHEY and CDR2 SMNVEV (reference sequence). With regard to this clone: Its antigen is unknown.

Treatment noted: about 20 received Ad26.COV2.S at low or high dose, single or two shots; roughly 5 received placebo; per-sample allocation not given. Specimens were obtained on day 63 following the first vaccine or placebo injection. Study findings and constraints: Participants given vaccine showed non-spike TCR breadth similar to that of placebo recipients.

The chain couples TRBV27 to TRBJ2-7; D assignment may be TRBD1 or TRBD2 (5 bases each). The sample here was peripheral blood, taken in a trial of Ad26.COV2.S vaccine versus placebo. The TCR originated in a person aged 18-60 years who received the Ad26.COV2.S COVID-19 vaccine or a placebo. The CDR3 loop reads CASSLRGEQYF. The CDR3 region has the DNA TGTGCCAGCAGTTTGAGGGGCGAGCAGTACTTC.